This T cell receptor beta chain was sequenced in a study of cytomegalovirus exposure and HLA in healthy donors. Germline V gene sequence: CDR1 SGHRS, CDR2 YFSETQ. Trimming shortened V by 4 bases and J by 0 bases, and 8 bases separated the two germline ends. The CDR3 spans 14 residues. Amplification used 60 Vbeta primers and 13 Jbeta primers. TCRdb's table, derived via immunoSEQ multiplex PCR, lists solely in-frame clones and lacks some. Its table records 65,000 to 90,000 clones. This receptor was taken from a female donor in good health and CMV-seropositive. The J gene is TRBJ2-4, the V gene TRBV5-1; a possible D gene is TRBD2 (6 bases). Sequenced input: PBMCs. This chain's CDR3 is CASSPGEAKNIQYF. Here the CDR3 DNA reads TGCGCCAGCAGCCCGGGAGAAGCCAAAAACATTCAGTACTTC. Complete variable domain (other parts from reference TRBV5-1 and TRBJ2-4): KAGVTQTPRYLIKTRGQQVTLSCSPISGHRSVSWYQQTPGQGLQFLFEYFSETQRNKGNFPGRFSGRQFSNSRSEMNVSTLELGDSALYLCASSPGEAKNIQYFGAGTRLSVL.